Below are 28 T cell receptor beta chains sequenced from a single sample in a study of vaccination effects on CD4 cells after COVID-19. The data were produced by immunoSEQ multiplex PCR, yet TCRdb's version contains in-frame clones alone and is incomplete. The sample lists 26,000 or so clones, 75% to 80% seen once, with more than 15% in the top ten. In the ViraFEST assay, antigen-specific CD4+ clonotypes were identified by expansion after peptide-pool stimulation. With roughly nine days of culture completed, CD4+ T cells were isolated. This individual tested PCR-positive for SARS-CoV-2 infection between March and December 2020. Antigens of these TCRs are unknown. The sample was CD4+ T cells from PBMCs cultured with HCoV-NL63 spike peptides, taken before COVID-19 vaccination. These receptors were collected from a human donor who had a prior SARS-CoV-2 infection.

This clone has more than one count but fewer than ten. The rearrangement joins TRBV7-2 to TRBJ1-2, with 10 bases matching TRBD1. This CDR3 has 17 amino acids. After removal of 0 bases from V and 2 bases from J, the junction contained 6 bases not matched to a gene. Looked up from germline, CDR1 is SGHTA and CDR2 is FQGNSA. The CDR3 is CASSLAAPGQGNYGYTF. The CDR3, as DNA: TGTGCCAGCAGCTTAGCGGCTCCGGGACAGGGGAACTATGGCTACACCTTC.

J is TRBJ2-1 and V is TRBV18; 7 positions agree with TRBD1. This CDR3 comprises 15 residues. V was clipped by 7 bases and J by 0 bases; unmatched bases: 6. Germline-derived CDR1 and CDR2 are KGHSH and LQKENI. The CDR3 DNA is TGTGCCAGCTACAAGGGGGCAAGCTCCTACAATGAGCAGTTCTTC. Translating it yields CASYKGASSYNEQFF.

The chain links TRBV18 to TRBJ2-7, with D tentatively TRBD1 or TRBD2 (5 bases each). This CDR3 region has 13 residues. Trimming removed 6 bases at V and 1 base at J, with 10 bases between. The germline V gene encodes CDR1 KGHSH and CDR2 LQKENI. The chain's CDR3 is CASSRDRSYEQYF. The CDR3 region has the DNA TGTGCCAGCTCTCGGGACCGATCCTACGAGCAGTACTTC.

The chain has TRBV3-1 (or the pseudogene TRBV3-2) and TRBJ2-5; D gene uncertain. The CDR3 is 14 amino acids. V was cut by 3 bases and J by 2 bases, with 10 bases left in between. Per germline, CDR1 LGHDT and CDR2 YNNKEL (reference sequence). The CDR3 sequence is CASSQGGQQETQYF. The DNA for the CDR3 is TGTGCCAGCAGCCAGGGTGGCCAACAAGAGACCCAGTACTTC.

The chain employs TRBV7-9 and TRBJ2-3; 7 bases align to TRBD2. CDR1 is SEHNR and CDR2 is FQNEAQ in the germline V gene (reference sequence). This CDR3 region has 14 residues. V dropped 5 bases and J dropped 6; count of bases not matched to a gene: 8. CDR3 sequence: CASSPGLPVDTQYF. CDR3 DNA sequence: TGTGCCAGCAGCCCGGGACTACCCGTGGATACGCAGTATTTT.

The chain is built from TRBV5-1 and TRBJ2-1; 7 bases are shared with TRBD2. The CDR3 extends over 15 amino acids. The ends lost 0 bases at V and 7 bases at J; junction bases unmatched: 7. From germline, CDR1 is SGHRS and CDR2 YFSETQ. The DNA for the CDR3 is TGCGCCAGCAGCTTGGTGCTAGCGGTGGGGAATGAGCAGTTCTTC. Translated, it gives CASSLVLAVGNEQFF.

The rearrangement links TRBV4-1 to TRBJ2-2; 14 nucleotides align to TRBD2. The CDR3 runs to 19 residues. The germline V gene encodes CDR1 MGHRA and CDR2 YSYEKL. The ends lost 6 bases at V and 4 bases at J; junction bases unmatched: 13. CDR3 coding DNA: TGCGCCAGCAGTGGGACTAGCGGGAGCTTCCCCAGGGGCACCGGGGAGCTGTTTTTT. It encodes CASSGTSGSFPRGTGELFF.

The genes are TRBV9 and TRBJ1-2; D is perhaps TRBD1 (6 bases). Looked up from germline, CDR1 is SGDLS and CDR2 is YYNGEE. The CDR3 consists of 15 residues. Trimming pared 1 base from V and 0 bases from J, leaving 10 bases between. CDR3 sequence: CASSVLGAANYGYTF. The CDR3 coding sequence is TGTGCCAGCAGCGTATTGGGGGCGGCTAACTATGGCTACACCTTC.

The gene calls are TRBV19 and TRBJ2-5; 10 positions agree with TRBD2. J lost 4 bases, V lost 7 bases, and 6 bases had no gene match. The CDR3 totals 14 residues. The V gene's germline CDR1 is LNHDA and CDR2 SQIVND (reference sequence). The CDR3 nucleotides are TGTGCCAGTAAGGCTAGCGGGGGTTCAGAGACCCAGTACTTC. This translates into CASKASGGSETQYF.

The chain couples TRBV9 to TRBJ2-2; the D is unclear. The CDR3 contains 14 residues. Germline CDR1 SGDLS, CDR2 YYNGEE. Deletions cut 0 bases from V and 5 bases from J, with 8 bases between. The DNA of the CDR3 is TGTGCCAGCAGCGTAGGACGTGCGACCGGGGAGCTGTTTTTT. This codes for CASSVGRATGELFF.

This clone has more than one count but fewer than ten. One end of the junction is discordant with germline, which a read error may explain. The J gene is TRBJ2-2, the V gene TRBV7-3; 8 bases line up with TRBD2. Germline lookup yields CDR1 SGHTA and CDR2 FQGTGA. CDR3 length: 18 amino acids. Written as DNA, the CDR3 is TGTGCCAGCAGCCTAACGGGGGGGCAGGGCCTAAACACCGGGGAGCTGTTTTTT. Its translation is CASSLTGGQGLNTGELFF.

This clone was detected only once. The gene calls are TRBV29-1 and TRBJ2-5; D possibly corresponds to TRBD1 (6 bases). This CDR3 is built from 14 residues. Germline CDR1 SQVTM, CDR2 ANQGSEA. V lost 4 bases and J 1 base, leaving 13 bases between the germline ends. CDR3 residues: CSVANTGFQETQYF. CDR3 bases: TGCAGCGTTGCTAACACAGGGTTCCAAGAGACCCAGTACTTC.

The rearrangement links TRBV30 to TRBJ2-7; 15 bases are shared with TRBD2. The CDR3 totals 16 residues. V was pared by 3 bases and J by 10 bases, with 13 bases of the junction left unmatched. The germline gives CDR1 GTSNPN, CDR2 SVGIG (reference sequence). The CDR3 nucleotides read TGTGCCTGGAGCTTAAAGACCGGGACTAGCGGGAGGCCCCAGTACTTC. It translates to CAWSLKTGTSGRPQYF. Combining the CDR3 with reference TRBV30 and TRBJ2-7 gives the whole variable domain SQTIHQWPATLVQPVGSPLSLECTVEGTSNPNLYWYRQAAGRGLQLLFYSVGIGQISSEVPQNLSASRPQDRQFILSSKKLLLSDSGFYLCAWSLKTGTSGRPQYFGPGTRLTVT.

J is TRBJ1-6 and V is TRBV2, with D possibly being TRBD1 (5 bases). The CDR3 is 11 amino acids. Germline V gives CDR1 SNHLY, CDR2 FYNNEI. V was shortened by 3 bases and J by 15 bases, with 9 bases between the two germline ends. The CDR3 spells CASSEVGVLHF. CDR3 nucleotide sequence: TGTGCCAGCAGTGAGGTAGGGGTCCTCCACTTT.

This sequence joins TRBV27 and TRBJ1-6; maybe TRBD1 (5 bases). Germline values: CDR1 MNHEY, CDR2 SMNVEV (reference sequence). There are 15 residues in the CDR3. Trimming removed 0 bases at V and 4 bases at J, with 7 bases between. The CDR3 nucleotides are TGTGCCAGCAGTTTATCACCAGGGTATAATTCACCCCTCCACTTT. Translation gives CASSLSPGYNSPLHF.

V and J are TRBV5-4 and TRBJ2-3, with TRBD2 matching 8 bases. CDR1 and CDR2 from the germline V gene are SGHNT and YYREEE (reference sequence). Germline trimming cut 4 bases from V and 0 bases from J; bases unmatched to any gene: 7. There are 16 residues in the CDR3. The CDR3 protein is CASSPFSSGSTDTQYF. DNA for the CDR3: TGTGCCAGCAGCCCTTTCTCTAGCGGGAGCACAGATACGCAGTATTTT.

This clone was seen a few times. CDR3 sequence reads: CAISMGQGALETQYF. CDR3 sequence (DNA): TGTGCCATCAGTATGGGACAGGGGGCCCTTGAGACCCAGTACTTC. The gene calls are TRBV10-3 and TRBJ2-5; TRBD1 aligns across 12 bases. In germline, CDR1 is ENHRY, CDR2 SYGVKD. V shed 5 bases and J 5 bases; nucleotides not matched to a gene: 6. The CDR3 has 15 residues.

The chain has TRBV5-4 and TRBJ2-1; TRBD2 aligns across 10 bases. Germline CDR1 reads SGHNT; CDR2 reads YYREEE (reference sequence). V trimming: 4 bases; J trimming: 8 bases; junction bases outside the gene matches: 3. CDR3 length: 13 residues. CDR3 DNA sequence: TGTGCCAGCAGCGTAGCGGGGGGCGATGAGCAGTTCTTC. Its translation is CASSVAGGDEQFF.

The V and J genes are TRBV11-2 and TRBJ2-5, with 7 nucleotides matching TRBD2. J gave up 5 bases and V 1 base, and 7 bases lay outside the gene matches. The CDR3 spans 15 residues. CDR1 is SGHAT and CDR2 is FQNNGV in the germline V gene. The CDR3 nucleotides are TGTGCCAGCAGCTTAGCGGGGGGTTCCTGGGAGACCCAGTACTTC. Encoded protein: CASSLAGGSWETQYF.

This clone qualifies as medium-sized. The CDR3 reads CASSPGVSDTQYF. In DNA form, the CDR3 reads TGTGCCAGCAGCCCCGGAGTGTCAGATACGCAGTATTTT. V is TRBV7-2 and J is TRBJ2-3; D is unclear. Trimming took 5 bases from V and 4 from J, leaving 10 bases between them. Germline V gives CDR1 SGHTA, CDR2 FQGNSA. This CDR3 region has 13 residues.

V is TRBV11-3 and J is TRBJ2-5; 10 nucleotides align to TRBD1. This CDR3 has 17 residues. J gave up 7 bases and V 2 bases, and 13 bases lay outside the gene matches. Germline CDR1 and CDR2: SGHNT and YENEEA. The CDR3 sequence is CASSLIGTGEIQGTQYF. The CDR3, as DNA: TGTGCCAGCAGCTTAATTGGGACAGGGGAAATTCAGGGGACCCAGTACTTC.

The CDR3 region is CASSVWRTPTGELFF. For the CDR3, the DNA is TGTGCCAGCAGTGTATGGCGAACACCCACCGGGGAGCTGTTTTTT. The chain joins TRBV7-9 to TRBJ2-2; D remains unclear. The CDR3 sequence is 15 residues long. V lost 6 bases to trimming and J lost 4 bases, with 15 bases between them. Germline CDR1 reads SEHNR; CDR2 reads FQNEAQ (reference sequence).

V and J are TRBV9 and TRBJ2-2; 9 nucleotides agree with TRBD2. This CDR3 spans 16 amino acids. Looked up from germline, CDR1 is SGDLS and CDR2 is YYNGEE. V dropped 2 bases and J dropped 2; count of bases not matched to a gene: 4. The CDR3 bases are TGTGCCAGCAGCGTGCGACTAGCGGCAAACACCGGGGAGCTGTTTTTT. It specifies CASSVRLAANTGELFF.

This rearrangement joins TRBV5-1 to TRBJ1-5; tentatively, D is TRBD1 (6 bases). Germline CDR1 SGHRS, CDR2 YFSETQ. The CDR3 is 15 residues long. V lost 0 bases and J lost 4, with 11 bases in between. CDR3 sequence reads: CASSLAGQPNQPQHF. The CDR3 DNA sequence: TGCGCCAGCAGCTTGGCTGGACAGCCTAATCAGCCCCAGCATTTT.

The chain carries TRBV3-1 (or the pseudogene TRBV3-2) and TRBJ1-2; D gene ambiguous. V dropped 0 bases and J dropped 2 bases, with 10 bases sitting between them. The CDR3 is made up of 15 amino acids. Germline CDR1 and CDR2: LGHDT and YNNKEL (reference sequence). The CDR3 bases are TGTGCCAGCAGCCAAGATGGGCAGGCCAACTATGGCTACACCTTC. This translates into CASSQDGQANYGYTF.

CDR3 bases: TGTGCCAGCAGCTCCGGGGGACAGGGGTTCTACGAGCAGTACTTC. Translation: CASSSGGQGFYEQYF. This chain uses TRBV2 with TRBJ2-7; 10 bases are a match to TRBD1. CDR1 and CDR2 from the germline V gene are SNHLY and FYNNEI. V shed 6 bases and J 3 bases; nucleotides not matched to a gene: 8. This CDR3 has 15 amino acids.

This sequence joins TRBV18 and TRBJ1-3; no clear D. This CDR3 is built from 16 residues. The V gene lost 2 bases and the J gene lost 0 bases, with 11 bases spanning the gap. The germline CDR1 and CDR2 sequences are KGHSH and LQKENI. CDR3 sequence reads: CASSPRVGDSGNTIYF. CDR3 in DNA: TGTGCCAGCTCACCAAGGGTCGGGGACTCTGGAAACACCATATATTTT.

The table lists this clone with a few counts. V is TRBV19 and J is TRBJ1-2; D call uncertain. Deletions cut 6 bases from V and 4 bases from J, with 15 bases between. This CDR3 has 14 amino acids. Germline CDR1 is LNHDA and CDR2 is SQIVND (reference sequence). CDR3 in amino acids: CASSLGSARYGYTF. DNA of the CDR3: TGTGCCAGTAGCCTAGGGTCAGCGCGCTATGGCTACACCTTC.